This T cell receptor (beta chain) was identified during a study of lymphopenia after photon versus proton radiotherapy. The study, taken as a whole, reports: Post-nadir TCR diversity decline inversely tracked overall survival among those who died. Oligoclonal CD8+ Temra expansion after nadir drove photon patients' diversity drop.

Concerning this clone itself: What it binds is unknown.

J was trimmed by 3 bases and V by 1 base; bases with no gene match: 11. Germline V gene sequence: CDR1 SGHDT, CDR2 YYEEEE. This CDR3 comprises 18 residues. The protocol was immunoSEQ multiplex PCR, while the TCRdb copy is restricted to in-frame clones and leaves out a portion. The sample carries tens of thousands of clones, approximately 90% recorded once. The chain carries TRBV5-6 and TRBJ2-7, with 12 bases that match TRBD2. The specimen was peripheral blood, collected from a patient treated with proton-based radiotherapy. This TCR came from an elderly man with esophageal cancer. CDR3 DNA sequence: TGTGCCAGCAGCTTGTATCACCTGGGACTAGCGGGTTTCTACGAGCAGTACTTC. This encodes CASSLYHLGLAGFYEQYF.